Shown below are 31 T cell receptor beta chains from a single sample sequenced in a study of blood T cell repertoires in COVID-19. Some clones are missing from TCRdb's copy, which holds only in-frame ones; the method was immunoSEQ multiplex PCR. Among approximately 270,000 clones listed, just under 90% were seen once. The specimen sequenced was PBMCs or T cells enriched from blood (not recorded which). Receptor source: a woman aged 25 to 39 with acute COVID-19.

The chain has TRBV3-1 (or the pseudogene TRBV3-2) and TRBJ2-7, with a weak D call TRBD2 (5 bases). Trimming took off 0 bases at V and 4 bases at J, with 13 bases between the two ends. Germline values: CDR1 LGHDT, CDR2 YNNKEL (reference sequence). The CDR3 runs to 15 residues. The CDR3 region has the DNA TGTGCCAGCAGCCAAGATCTTTCTGAGGGATACGAGCAGTACTTC. Amino acid sequence: CASSQDLSEGYEQYF.

This chain uses TRBV7-9 with TRBJ1-4, with 8 nucleotides matching TRBD1. The CDR3 is made up of 14 amino acids. Per the germline V gene, CDR1 is SEHNR and CDR2 is FQNEAQ (reference sequence). With 4 bases clipped from V and 7 bases from J, the junction kept 5 bases outside the gene matches. Here the CDR3 reads CASSSGTGTEKLFF. The CDR3 nucleotides read TGTGCCAGCAGCTCCGGGACAGGAACTGAAAAACTGTTTTTT.

CDR3 DNA sequence: TGTGCCAGCAGCGTAGGAAACAGCCCCTACGAGCAGTACTTC. It is translated as CASSVGNSPYEQYF. This sequence joins TRBV9 and TRBJ2-7; no reliable D call. Per germline, CDR1 SGDLS and CDR2 YYNGEE. The V and J ends lost 0 bases and 2 bases respectively, with 9 bases between them. The CDR3 loop spans 14 amino acids.

This chain joins TRBV11-2 and TRBJ2-1; 9 bases agree with TRBD2. This CDR3 region has 15 residues. With 5 bases clipped from V and 4 bases from J, the junction kept 6 bases outside the gene matches. Germline V gene data show CDR1 as SGHAT and CDR2 as FQNNGV. This chain's CDR3 is CASSGGTSRYNEQFF. CDR3 nucleotides: TGTGCCAGCAGCGGGGGGACTAGCAGATACAATGAGCAGTTCTTC.

The chain employs TRBV7-8 and TRBJ1-5, with 12 bases lining up with TRBD1. This CDR3 is 15 amino acids long. Germline CDR1 is SGHVS and CDR2 is FQNEAQ. V trimming: 4 bases; J trimming: 6 bases; junction bases outside the gene matches: 4. The DNA of the CDR3 is TGTGCCAGCAGCTCCGGGACAGGGGGCATTCAGCCCCAGCATTTT. Protein: CASSSGTGGIQPQHF.

The chain recombines TRBV4-1 with TRBJ2-7, with 9 bases aligning to TRBD2. Germline V gene lookup returns CDR1 MGHRA and CDR2 YSYEKL. V shed 1 base, J shed 0 bases, and the junction held 10 bases outside the gene matches. CDR3 length: 18 amino acids. In DNA form, the CDR3 reads TGCGCCAGCAGCCAAGTTTTTAGCGGGAGCGCAAGCTCCTACGAGCAGTACTTC. It encodes CASSQVFSGSASSYEQYF.

V is TRBV7-2 and J is TRBJ1-5; 10 nucleotides match TRBD1. The V segment lost 5 bases and the J segment 6 bases; nucleotides outside the gene matches: 7. The germline V gene has CDR1 SGHTA and CDR2 FQGNSA. This CDR3 is built from 15 residues. CDR3 in DNA: TGTGCCAGCAGCCCCGGGACAGGGGCCCTTCAGCCCCAGCATTTT. Protein sequence: CASSPGTGALQPQHF.

CDR3 loop: CAISDKWEAGAAQQFF. DNA for the CDR3: TGTGCCATCAGTGACAAATGGGAGGCCGGCGCCGCACAGCAGTTCTTC. The chain employs TRBV10-3 and TRBJ2-1; D is perhaps TRBD2 (6 bases). The V and J ends lost 3 bases and 11 bases respectively, with 23 bases between them. The length of the CDR3 is 16 residues. Germline CDR1 is ENHRY and CDR2 is SYGVKD.

The V gene is TRBV6-2 or TRBV6-3, the J gene TRBJ2-7; 12 bases agree with TRBD2. After removal of 1 base from V and 4 bases from J, the junction contained 5 bases not matched to a gene. Germline CDR1 and CDR2: MNHEY and SVGEGT. The CDR3 consists of 16 residues. In DNA form, the CDR3 reads TGTGCCAGCAGTTACTATGGAACTAGCGGGAGGTACGAGCAGTACTTC. Amino acids: CASSYYGTSGRYEQYF.

V gene TRBV11-3 combines with J gene TRBJ2-7; the match to TRBD1 covers 8 bases. The CDR3 extends over 14 amino acids. Losses at the gene ends were 5 bases for V and 2 bases for J; bases not matched to a gene: 5. Germline lookup yields CDR1 SGHNT and CDR2 YENEEA. CDR3 sequence (DNA): TGTGCCAGCAGCCTACAGACAGGGGCCTACGAGCAGTACTTC. It is translated as CASSLQTGAYEQYF.

The rearrangement links TRBV9 to TRBJ2-7; no firm D call. Germline loops: CDR1 SGDLS, CDR2 YYNGEE. CDR3 length: 16 amino acids. V was cut by 0 bases and J by 0 bases, with 13 bases left in between. Here the CDR3 reads CASSVGVTFSSYEQYF. DNA of the CDR3: TGTGCCAGCAGCGTAGGGGTGACTTTCAGCTCCTACGAGCAGTACTTC.

The chain recombines TRBV7-3 with TRBJ2-1; 13 bases are a match to TRBD2. The CDR3 has 16 amino acids. The germline V gene has CDR1 SGHTA and CDR2 FQGTGA. With V trimmed by 2 bases and J by 5 bases, 3 bases remained unmatched. The CDR3 region is CASSLGGTSGNNEQFF. CDR3 sequence (DNA): TGTGCCAGCAGCTTAGGCGGGACTAGCGGGAACAATGAGCAGTTCTTC.

This rearrangement joins TRBV19 to TRBJ2-7, with D possibly being TRBD2 (5 bases). The germline V and J ends were trimmed by 1 base and 4 bases, with 8 bases remaining between them. The CDR3 runs to 13 residues. Germline V CDR1 and CDR2: LNHDA, SQIVND (reference sequence). CDR3 DNA sequence: TGTGCCAGTAGTATAGGACTACCATACGAGCAGTACTTC. Its protein is CASSIGLPYEQYF.

J is TRBJ2-1 and V is TRBV19, with TRBD2 as a possible D gene (6 bases). Trimming cost V 5 bases and J 0 bases, with 20 bases left between them. CDR1 is LNHDA and CDR2 is SQIVND in the germline V gene (reference sequence). The CDR3 totals 18 residues. CDR3 DNA: TGTGCCAGTAGTCCTCCCAGCGGGCCTCACAGCTCCTACAATGAGCAGTTCTTC. It specifies CASSPPSGPHSSYNEQFF.

This clone was recorded only once. V and J are TRBV10-2 and TRBJ2-7, with D uncertain. The CDR3 length is 12 residues. Per germline, CDR1 WSHSY and CDR2 SAAADI. The V end was cut by 9 bases, the J end by 2 bases, with 11 bases between. In DNA, the CDR3 is TGCGCCAGTCAGACATACGCCTACGAGCAGTACTTC. It codes for CASQTYAYEQYF.

Only one count was recorded for this clone. The chain couples TRBV15 to TRBJ2-7; 9 positions agree with TRBD1. With V trimmed by 5 bases and J by 3 bases, 5 bases remained unmatched. CDR1 is LNHNV, CDR2 YYDKDF, per germline (reference sequence). This CDR3 contains 14 residues. CDR3 protein: CATSHRTGDYEQYF. For the CDR3, the DNA is TGTGCCACCAGCCACCGGACAGGGGACTACGAGCAGTACTTC.

The CDR3 DNA sequence: TGTGCCACCAGCAGAGAGGGGCAGCACTCAGGTGAAAAACTGTTTTTT. Amino acid sequence: CATSREGQHSGEKLFF. The V and J genes are TRBV15 and TRBJ1-4, with D possibly matching TRBD1 (5 bases). The CDR3 covers 16 residues. Germline V lookup: CDR1 LNHNV, CDR2 YYDKDF (reference sequence). V lost 0 bases to trimming and J lost 7 bases, with 15 bases between them.

The rearrangement uses TRBV7-9 and TRBJ2-7; D possibly corresponds to TRBD2 (5 bases). The V and J ends lost 3 bases and 5 bases respectively, with 14 bases between them. The CDR3 consists of 14 residues. The germline gives CDR1 SEHNR, CDR2 FQNEAQ (reference sequence). The CDR3 nucleotides are TGTGCCAGCAGCTTTTCGGGGTCCCAGGACGAGCAGTACTTC. Protein: CASSFSGSQDEQYF.

In its sample, this clone was seen once. The rearrangement joins TRBV7-2 to TRBJ2-3; maybe TRBD1 (6 bases). The CDR3 covers 14 residues. Trimming stripped 2 bases from V and 3 bases from J, with 9 bases between. Germline V gene sequence: CDR1 SGHTA, CDR2 FQGNSA. In nucleotides, the CDR3 is TGTGCCAGCAGCTTAATTACAGGGACAGATACGCAGTATTTT. Its protein is CASSLITGTDTQYF.

The V call is TRBV3-1 (or the pseudogene TRBV3-2), the J call TRBJ2-3; D gene ambiguous. The CDR3 length is 12 residues. Germline loops: CDR1 LGHDT, CDR2 YNNKEL (reference sequence). Trimming stripped 2 bases from V and 6 bases from J, with 6 bases between. DNA for the CDR3: TGTGCCAGCAGCCAAAGAGGTGATACGCAGTATTTT. Translating it yields CASSQRGDTQYF.

The chain links TRBV5-1 to TRBJ1-3; D is undetermined. This CDR3 spans 15 amino acids. V was pared by 4 bases and J by 0 bases, with 11 bases between. Looked up from germline, CDR1 is SGHRS and CDR2 is YFSETQ. CDR3 sequence reads: CASSHNTYSGNTIYF. CDR3 in DNA: TGCGCCAGCAGCCATAATACCTACTCTGGAAACACCATATATTTT.

V usage is TRBV4-1 and J usage is TRBJ2-7; 9 positions match TRBD2. The CDR3 is 21 amino acids. Germline CDR1 MGHRA, CDR2 YSYEKL. V shed 4 bases, J shed 6 bases, and the junction held 28 bases outside the gene matches. CDR3 DNA: TGCGCCAGCAGCCCGATGGGGGGAGGACACGAGGTACCCAGCGGGAGGAGCGAGCAGTACTTC. Encoded protein: CASSPMGGGHEVPSGRSEQYF.

This clone was counted a few times. The chain couples TRBV24-1 to TRBJ1-1, with TRBD1 identical over 7 bases. Germline-derived CDR1 and CDR2 are KGHDR and SFDVKD. The CDR3 runs 15 residues. Trimming at V came to 4 bases and at J to 5 bases, leaving 9 bases not matched to a gene. The CDR3 reads CATSDSQGSFTEAFF. The CDR3 nucleotides read TGTGCCACCAGTGACTCACAGGGGTCCTTTACTGAAGCTTTCTTT.

This clone showed up just once. The rearrangement joins TRBV18 to TRBJ2-7, with TRBD2 as a possible D gene (6 bases). Per germline, CDR1 KGHSH and CDR2 LQKENI. Deletions cut 1 base from V and 2 bases from J, with 15 bases between. The CDR3 loop spans 16 amino acids. The CDR3 sequence: CASSPQNSGDPYEQYF. The CDR3 nucleotides read TGTGCCAGCTCACCACAAAATAGCGGAGACCCCTACGAGCAGTACTTC.

The chain links TRBV28 to TRBJ2-5, with 13 bases lining up with TRBD2. The CDR3 contains 17 residues. Trimming took 7 bases from V and 2 from J; bases not matched to a gene: 10. Germline V gene sequence: CDR1 MDHEN, CDR2 SYDVKM. CDR3 sequence: CASNEQGLAGSQETQYF. CDR3 DNA sequence: TGTGCCAGCAACGAACAGGGACTAGCGGGATCACAAGAGACCCAGTACTTC.

This chain joins TRBV18 and TRBJ2-2, with 10 bases aligning to TRBD1. The CDR3 is 16 amino acids. Germline values: CDR1 KGHSH, CDR2 LQKENI. The ends lost 6 bases at V and 1 base at J; junction bases unmatched: 5. The CDR3 protein is CASSRQGAQNTGELFF. In nucleotides, the CDR3 is TGTGCCAGCTCCCGACAGGGGGCGCAGAACACCGGGGAGCTGTTTTTT.

The rearrangement links TRBV20-1 to TRBJ2-1; 9 bases agree with TRBD2. CDR3 size: 15 residues. V was pared by 3 bases and J by 5 bases, with 8 bases of the junction left unmatched. The germline V gene encodes CDR1 DFQATT and CDR2 SNEGSKA (reference sequence). CDR3 sequence reads: CSASPSGTFDNEQFF. The CDR3 DNA reads as TGCAGTGCTAGTCCTAGCGGGACCTTTGACAATGAGCAGTTCTTC.

The chain carries TRBV9 and TRBJ2-3; D call uncertain. Germline CDR1 is SGDLS and CDR2 is YYNGEE. The CDR3 is 15 residues long. Trimming cost V 0 bases and J 1 base, with 9 bases left between them. Here the CDR3 DNA reads TGTGCCAGCAGCGTAGATCGTTCTGGCACAGATACGCAGTATTTT. Amino acid sequence: CASSVDRSGTDTQYF.

The chain links TRBV5-4 to TRBJ2-1, with TRBD2 identical over 7 bases. Germline loops: CDR1 SGHNT, CDR2 YYREEE (reference sequence). Unmatched junction bases numbered 8, after V lost 5 bases and J lost 9 bases. The CDR3 runs to 13 residues. As DNA, the CDR3 is TGTGCCAGCAGAGGACTAGTAGGTGGTGAGCAGTTCTTC. Translation gives CASRGLVGGEQFF.

The chain recombines TRBV28 with TRBJ2-3, with 10 bases lining up with TRBD2. Looked up from germline, CDR1 is MDHEN and CDR2 is SYDVKM. This CDR3 comprises 14 residues. J was trimmed by 5 bases and V by 6 bases; bases with no gene match: 5. The CDR3 nucleotides are TGTGCCAGCAGCCCAGCGGGAGGGCAAGATACGCAGTATTTT. This encodes CASSPAGGQDTQYF.

This rearrangement joins TRBV7-6 to TRBJ2-1; 11 bases line up with TRBD2. V lost 4 bases, J lost 9 bases, and 5 bases stayed unmatched. CDR3 size: 14 residues. Germline V lookup: CDR1 SGHVS, CDR2 FNYEAQ. This CDR3 is CASSSGLADGEQFF. The CDR3 bases are TGTGCCAGCAGCTCGGGACTAGCGGATGGTGAGCAGTTCTTC.